This entry lists 26 T cell receptor beta chains sequenced from one sample in a study of blood T cell repertoires in COVID-19. The data were produced by immunoSEQ multiplex PCR, yet TCRdb's version contains in-frame clones alone and is incomplete. The table includes some 120,000 clones, around 89% detected once. The specimen sequenced was peripheral blood. The source is a human donor with acute or convalescent COVID-19. The donor label of this sample is uncertain.

The rearrangement joins TRBV13 to TRBJ1-1, with no clear D. Germline V gene lookup returns CDR1 PRHDT and CDR2 FYEKMQ (reference sequence). This CDR3 is built from 14 residues. Deletions cut 3 bases from V and 3 bases from J, with 11 bases between. The CDR3 nucleotides are TGTGCCAGCAGCTTGGGCCTCGATGACACTGAAGCTTTCTTT. Its protein product is CASSLGLDDTEAFF.

The chain combines TRBV4-3 with TRBJ2-1, with 10 bases identical to TRBD1. Germline lookup yields CDR1 LGHNA and CDR2 YSLEER. Unmatched junction bases numbered 3, after V lost 1 base and J lost 3 bases. There are 16 residues in the CDR3. CDR3 region: CASSQGGQGNYNEQFF. The CDR3 region has the DNA TGCGCCAGCAGCCAAGGGGGACAGGGGAACTACAATGAGCAGTTCTTC.

The chain recombines TRBV9 with TRBJ2-1; a possible D gene is TRBD1 (6 bases). V was shortened by 2 bases and J by 4 bases, with 7 bases between the two germline ends. The germline V gene encodes CDR1 SGDLS and CDR2 YYNGEE. The CDR3 spans 13 residues. The CDR3 is CASSVGQYNEQFF. CDR3 DNA: TGTGCCAGCAGCGTCGGACAGTACAATGAGCAGTTCTTC. The whole variable domain, filled in from reference TRBV9 and TRBJ2-1, reads DSGVTQTPKHLITATGQRVTLRCSPRSGDLSVYWYQQSLDQGLQFLIQYYNGEERAKGNILERFSAQQFPDLHSELNLSSLELGDSALYFCASSVGQYNEQFFGPGTRLTVL.

V is TRBV2 and J is TRBJ2-7; 9 bases match TRBD2. Germline V CDR1 and CDR2: SNHLY, FYNNEI. V trimming: 10 bases; J trimming: 6 bases; junction bases outside the gene matches: 10. The CDR3 is 13 residues long. The CDR3 DNA is TGTGCCACTTCACCGGGACTAGCCTTCGAGCAGTACTTC. This gives the protein CATSPGLAFEQYF.

The chain has TRBV5-1 and TRBJ2-7; D is perhaps TRBD2 (5 bases). The CDR3 has 15 residues. The V gene lost 0 bases and the J gene lost 3 bases, with 13 bases spanning the gap. Germline V gives CDR1 SGHRS, CDR2 YFSETQ. In DNA, the CDR3 is TGCGCCAGCAGCTTGGGAGGGCGCCTCAACTACGAGCAGTACTTC. As protein: CASSLGGRLNYEQYF.

The V gene is TRBV9, the J gene TRBJ2-5; 13 bases are a match to TRBD2. The CDR3 loop spans 16 amino acids. The V gene end was trimmed by 3 bases and the J gene end by 3 bases; junction bases not matched to a gene: 5. Germline CDR1 reads SGDLS; CDR2 reads YYNGEE. Here the CDR3 reads CASSGGGTSGEETQYF. CDR3 bases: TGTGCCAGCAGCGGTGGTGGGACTAGCGGGGAAGAGACCCAGTACTTC.

The chain uses TRBV19 and TRBJ2-1, with D unclear. The CDR3 contains 15 residues. V lost 5 bases to trimming and J lost 1 base, with 12 bases between them. CDR1 LNHDA and CDR2 SQIVND come from the germline V gene (reference sequence). The CDR3 sequence: CASSLSRWSYNEQFF. The CDR3 DNA reads as TGTGCCAGTAGTCTGAGTCGGTGGTCCTACAATGAGCAGTTCTTC.

V usage is TRBV28 and J usage is TRBJ2-7, with 7 bases matching TRBD1. From germline, CDR1 is MDHEN and CDR2 SYDVKM. The CDR3 sequence is 14 residues long. V gave up 6 bases and J gave up 7 bases; unmatched junction bases: 12. The CDR3 region is CASSRGQHREEQYF. CDR3 nucleotides: TGTGCCAGCAGCCGGGGACAGCATAGAGAGGAGCAGTACTTC.

The gene calls are TRBV6-5 and TRBJ1-3; TRBD1 is a possible D gene (5 bases). This CDR3 has 15 residues. The germline V gene has CDR1 MNHEY and CDR2 SVGAGI. V was trimmed by 0 bases and J by 4 bases, leaving 10 bases between them. Written as DNA, the CDR3 is TGTGCCAGCAGTTACTCATCAGGGTTCGGAAACACCATATATTTT. Its protein product is CASSYSSGFGNTIYF.

The V call is TRBV27, the J call TRBJ1-6; D may be TRBD1 (6 bases). The CDR3 contains 14 residues. V shed 2 bases and J shed 7 bases, with 9 bases lying between them. CDR1 and CDR2 (germline): MNHEY, SMNVEV (reference sequence). The CDR3, as DNA: TGTGCCAGCAGTTTAAGGACAGACAATTCACCCCTCCACTTT. This gives the protein CASSLRTDNSPLHF.

V gene TRBV6-5 combines with J gene TRBJ1-5, with D possibly being TRBD1 (6 bases). The CDR3 covers 14 residues. V lost 6 bases and J 2 bases, leaving 11 bases between the germline ends. Germline CDR1 MNHEY, CDR2 SVGAGI. As DNA, the CDR3 is TGTGCCAGCAGGGGACACGATCGCAATCAGCCCCAGCATTTT. Translating it yields CASRGHDRNQPQHF.

The gene calls are TRBV18 and TRBJ2-1, with D uncertain. CDR1 is KGHSH and CDR2 is LQKENI in the germline V gene. Between the trimmed V and J ends, which lost 0 bases and 4 bases, there was a span of 7 bases. The CDR3 has 14 residues. The CDR3 here is CASSPPSPYNEQFF. The DNA of the CDR3 is TGTGCCAGCTCACCACCGTCCCCGTACAATGAGCAGTTCTTC.

V is TRBV15 and J is TRBJ2-5; a weak D match, TRBD1 (5 bases). V lost 6 bases, J lost 4 bases, and 18 bases lay in between. CDR1 is LNHNV, CDR2 YYDKDF, per germline (reference sequence). The CDR3 spans 15 residues. Here the CDR3 DNA reads TGTGCCACCAGGGGCAGGGTCGAAATCGGAGAGACCCAGTACTTC. As protein: CATRGRVEIGETQYF.

The rearrangement links TRBV27 to TRBJ2-7, with TRBD1 matching over 9 bases. Germline V gene data show CDR1 as MNHEY and CDR2 as SMNVEV (reference sequence). The CDR3 is made up of 14 amino acids. V lost 5 bases, J lost 4 bases, and 6 bases stayed unmatched. The CDR3 nucleotides are TGTGCCAGCAGTCAACAGGGGGCTGGGTACGAGCAGTACTTC. Residues: CASSQQGAGYEQYF.

The rearrangement uses TRBV15 and TRBJ1-3, with a weak D call TRBD1 (5 bases). This CDR3 region has 14 residues. Trimming pared 1 base from V and 4 bases from J, leaving 8 bases between. Looked up from germline, CDR1 is LNHNV and CDR2 is YYDKDF (reference sequence). The DNA of the CDR3 is TGTGCCACCAGCAGAGGGGGGGTAGGAAACACCATATATTTT. This sequence encodes CATSRGGVGNTIYF. Using reference TRBV15 and TRBJ1-3 for the parts outside the CDR3, the full variable domain is DAMVIQNPRYQVTQFGKPVTLSCSQTLNHNVMYWYQQKSSQAPKLLFHYYDKDFNNEADTPDNFQSRRPNTSFCFLDIRSPGLGDTAMYLCATSRGGVGNTIYFGEGSWLTVV.

The J gene is TRBJ1-1, the V gene TRBV29-1; weak D call: TRBD1 (5 bases). V was clipped by 3 bases and J by 1 base, with 15 bases between them. Looked up from germline, CDR1 is SQVTM and CDR2 is ANQGSEA. The CDR3 is 15 amino acids. The CDR3 region is CSVDRGRFGNTEAFF. Written as DNA, the CDR3 is TGCAGCGTTGATAGGGGAAGATTCGGGAACACTGAAGCTTTCTTT.

The rearrangement links TRBV6-2 or TRBV6-3 to TRBJ1-2, with D maybe TRBD1 (6 bases). The CDR3 is made up of 15 amino acids. Germline assignment: CDR1 MNHEY and CDR2 SVGEGT. V lost 5 bases and J lost 5, with 18 bases in between. The CDR3 nucleotides read TGTGCCAGCAGTACCCGGACAGCCCAGGTGTATGGCTACACCTTC. The encoded protein is CASSTRTAQVYGYTF.

The CDR3 DNA is TGTGCCAGGGGACAGGGGTTAGGTGTAGCTTTCTTT. Protein product: CARGQGLGVAFF. The chain has TRBV2 and TRBJ1-1, with 10 bases matching TRBD1. Germline values: CDR1 SNHLY, CDR2 FYNNEI. The V segment lost 9 bases and the J segment 10 bases; nucleotides outside the gene matches: 8. The CDR3 loop spans 12 amino acids.

The chain uses TRBV4-2 and TRBJ2-7, with D possibly being TRBD2 (5 bases). CDR3 size: 15 residues. Germline V gives CDR1 LGHNA, CDR2 YNFKEQ. V was cut by 4 bases and J by 6 bases, with 19 bases left in between. The CDR3 is CASSPRASLLSEQYF. The CDR3 DNA sequence: TGTGCCAGCAGCCCTCGGGCTAGCCTTCTCTCCGAGCAGTACTTC.

The V gene is TRBV29-1, the J gene TRBJ1-2, with D possibly TRBD1 on 5 matching bases. The CDR3 consists of 16 residues. The germline V gene encodes CDR1 SQVTM and CDR2 ANQGSEA. Trimming pared 0 bases from V and 4 bases from J, leaving 18 bases between. CDR3 in amino acids: CSVEDRGRSQSYGYTF. The CDR3 DNA reads as TGCAGCGTTGAAGATCGGGGGAGGTCACAGAGCTATGGCTACACCTTC.

This chain links TRBV28 with TRBJ2-3; 8 nucleotides match TRBD1. The CDR3 covers 16 residues. Germline V gene lookup returns CDR1 MDHEN and CDR2 SYDVKM. V shed 4 bases, J shed 3 bases, and the junction held 9 bases outside the gene matches. The CDR3, as DNA: TGTGCCAGCAGTTCCCCTGGGACAGGTGAGACAGATACGCAGTATTTT. Its translation is CASSSPGTGETDTQYF.

The chain has TRBV27 and TRBJ2-7, with 10 bases matching TRBD1. Trimming cost V 6 bases and J 8 bases; bases outside gene matches: 10. CDR3 length: 14 amino acids. Germline V gives CDR1 MNHEY, CDR2 SMNVEV (reference sequence). The CDR3 spells CASRTTGGGTKQYF. DNA of the CDR3: TGTGCCAGCAGGACGACAGGGGGCGGAACGAAGCAGTACTTC.

V is TRBV28 and J is TRBJ1-2; maybe TRBD1 (6 bases). Trimming cost V 4 bases and J 2 bases, with 11 bases left between them. Germline CDR1 reads MDHEN; CDR2 reads SYDVKM. The CDR3 length is 14 residues. CDR3 in DNA: TGTGCCAGCAGTTCCGCAGACAGGAACTATGGCTACACCTTC. This codes for CASSSADRNYGYTF.

The J gene is TRBJ2-5, the V gene TRBV28; 11 bases line up with TRBD2. Germline V gene data show CDR1 as MDHEN and CDR2 as SYDVKM. The trim removed 6 bases at V and 0 bases at J, leaving 6 bases unmatched. CDR3 length equals 16 residues. CDR3 protein: CASSRASGGYQETQYF. The CDR3, as DNA: TGTGCCAGCAGCCGAGCTAGCGGGGGGTACCAAGAGACCCAGTACTTC.

This clone was seen only a few times. V and J are TRBV5-6 and TRBJ1-6; D is unclear. Deletions cut 0 bases from V and 0 bases from J, with 10 bases between. Germline CDR1 and CDR2: SGHDT and YYEEEE. There are 17 residues in the CDR3. The CDR3 loop is CASSLAGWSSYNSPLHF. CDR3 sequence (DNA): TGTGCCAGCAGCTTGGCGGGGTGGAGCTCCTATAATTCACCCCTCCACTTT.

This chain connects TRBV7-8 to TRBJ2-7; the match to TRBD1 covers 8 bases. Germline CDR1 is SGHVS and CDR2 is FQNEAQ. This CDR3 spans 14 amino acids. J gave up 5 bases and V 3 bases, and 6 bases lay outside the gene matches. Here the CDR3 DNA reads TGTGCCAGCAGCTTTAGGGACAGGCGGGACGAGCAGTACTTC. Residues: CASSFRDRRDEQYF.